The sequence of this T cell receptor beta chain was determined in a study of CD8+ T cells in alopecia areata. Study observations and caveats: Among the top 100, expanded CD8+ clones, as well as scalp clonality, were significantly decreased by tofacitinib.

Treatment meaning: oral pan-JAK inhibitor, 5-10 mg twice daily. Obtained from alopecia areata patients were lesional scalp punch biopsies along with peripheral blood. The CDR3 loop spans 15 amino acids. The germline V and J ends were trimmed by 7 bases and 6 bases, with 18 bases remaining between them. Germline V lookup: CDR1 MDHEN, CDR2 SYDVKM. Extracted RNA was reverse transcribed into cDNA, the sequencing template. The method was immunoSEQ multiplex PCR; TCRdb's version includes in-frame clones alone and lacks a portion of them. Among 60,000 to 85,000 clones listed, approximately 64% were seen once. This clone was seen only once. Its antigen is unknown.

The starting material was CD8+ T cells sorted from blood, obtained at week 24, from a patient treated with tofacitinib. This TCR came from a human donor with alopecia areata. The chain combines TRBV28 with TRBJ2-2, with D possibly TRBD2 on 5 matching bases. CDR3 coding DNA: TGTGCCAGCAATCGGGATTTAATGGTGCCCGGGGAGCTGTTTTTT. Translating gives CASNRDLMVPGELFF.